This T cell receptor beta chain was recorded in a study of identical twins. The V end was cut by 5 bases, the J end by 5 bases, with 15 bases between. The CDR3 totals 14 residues. In germline, CDR1 is MNHEY, CDR2 SMNVEV (reference sequence). The table lists this clonotype with a few counts. Its specificity is not known. Regarding the study as a whole: Among monozygotic twins, out-of-frame TCR alpha sharing exceeded what models predicted. Its conclusions, products of cross-sectional statistical analysis, did not come from following the same donors. Shared out-of-frame alpha sequences (those common to twins) showed excess low generation probability. There were fewer insertions in abundant cord blood beta clonotypes, but memory repertoires showed no such pattern.

TCRdb re-called the 5' RACE reads through MiXCR, storing one row per CDR3 protein. The sample holds approximately 1.8 million distinct CDR3 sequences, roughly 35% seen once. The chain links TRBV27 to TRBJ1-2, with TRBD1 as a possible D gene (5 bases). Material: cord blood. This receptor was taken from a newborn girl in good health. The CDR3 DNA reads as TGTGCCAGCAGTGCCACAACCGGGACGTATGGCTACACCTTC. Protein: CASSATTGTYGYTF.